The present TCR beta chain was sequenced within a study of blood T cell repertoires in COVID-19. The wider study: The origin of the acute and convalescent COVID-19 samples was the United States, Italy and Spain. T cells, B-cell-depleted T cells, or PBMCs provided the cDNA or gDNA that served as material.

Source study methods: From reference gene primer amplification, estimates of nucleated cell counts were derived. TCRdb's table, derived via immunoSEQ multiplex PCR, lists solely in-frame clones and lacks some. The V and J calls and clone size were taken over from that table, and D and trimming were inferred from the DNA. The sample holds 75,000 to 95,000 clones, more than 75% seen once. The source material was peripheral blood. The sequence was collected from a human donor in a cohort sampled during active COVID-19.

CDR3 protein: CASSPSGGAVTGELFF. The DNA for the CDR3 is TGCGCCAGCAGTCCCAGCGGGGGGGCCGTCACCGGGGAGCTGTTTTTT. The chain carries TRBV4-3 and TRBJ2-2; TRBD2 aligns across 10 bases. The CDR3 extends over 16 amino acids. CDR1 is LGHNA, CDR2 YSLEER, per germline. The junction had 8 bases not matched to a gene; V was cut back by 6 bases and J by 4 bases.